The clone carrying this T cell receptor (beta chain) has more than one count but fewer than ten. The source of the sample is a study of Tregs in tolerant kidney transplant recipients. The table came from immunoSEQ multiplex PCR; TCRdb's copy has only in-frame clones and leaves some out. This sample carries tens of thousands of clones, 80% to 90% of them seen once, and the ten largest clones take 2.1%. Germline V CDR1 and CDR2: ENHRY, SYGVKD. The CDR3 contains 13 residues. V was pared by 5 bases and J by 2 bases, with 2 bases of the junction left unmatched. This specimen consisted of Tregs from blood, obtained before the transplant. V is TRBV10-3 and J is TRBJ1-1; TRBD1 matches at 7 bases. This clonotype originated in a human donor who received a combined kidney and bone marrow transplant. As DNA, the CDR3 is TGTGCCATCAGTTGGGACAGAAACACTGAAGCTTTCTTT. Translating it yields CAISWDRNTEAFF.